The table lists the clone carrying this T cell receptor beta chain with many counts. Its specificity is unknown. The sample comes from a study of regulatory T cells in long-lasting Graves disease. Overall study context: Antithyroid drug use was under 3 months in newly diagnosed Graves' patients.

Study-wide results and caveats: The sample size was small, and this may have reduced accuracy.

Time point given: newly diagnosed GD, antithyroid drugs for less than 3 months. With RNA extracted from PBMCs as input, the TCR library was made. Library construction for TCR beta used iRepertoire HTBI primers and Arm-PCR of CDR3 regions. TCRdb used MiXCR to reprocess the multiplex PCR reads, holding one entry per CDR3 protein. The sample lists 350,000 to 450,000 distinct CDR3 sequences, more than 12% seen once, with 16% in the top ten. V dropped 1 base and J dropped 4 bases, with 11 bases sitting between them. The CDR3 has 14 amino acids. The germline V gene has CDR1 MNHNS and CDR2 SASEGT. The sample was also linked to a second study, of T cells in Graves' hyperthyroidism and ophthalmopathy.

The sample in question was peripheral blood mononuclear cells (PBMCs), obtained at new diagnosis, from a patient treated with antithyroid drugs. The clonotype comes from a woman aged 30 to 39 with Graves disease. The chain couples TRBV6-1 to TRBJ2-7, with D perhaps being TRBD1 or TRBD2 (6 bases each). In nucleotides, the CDR3 is TGTGCCAGCAGTGAAGGAGGGGGGCGTTACGAGCAGTACTTC. Protein: CASSEGGGRYEQYF.